Described below is a single TCR beta chain sequence and its context. The target antigen is unknown. This record comes from a study of CD8+ T cells in alopecia areata. Background on the study: Tofacitinib treatment spanned 6 to 18 months, with 6 months off drug afterward. Study-wide findings and caveats: Greater clonality was observed in lesional scalp samples, especially alopecia totalis/universalis, versus normal scalp. The study found that many expanded lesional clones persisted in scalp and blood during tofacitinib.

cDNA prepared by RNA extraction and subsequent reverse transcription served as the template for sequencing. Produced via immunoSEQ multiplex PCR; TCRdb's table is partial and in-frame only. The repertoire holds around 190,000 clones, with less than 70% as singletons. V lost 6 bases to trimming and J lost 7 bases, with 13 bases between them. This CDR3 region has 12 residues. CDR1 is SQVTM, CDR2 ANQGSEA, per germline. The treatment denotes: oral pan-JAK inhibitor, 5-10 mg twice daily. Alopecia areata patients gave lesional scalp punch biopsies and peripheral blood samples. The clonotype was recovered from a human donor with alopecia areata. The chain uses TRBV29-1 and TRBJ2-1; D might be TRBD2 (5 bases). Source: CD4+ T cells sorted from blood, taken around week 49, from a patient treated with tofacitinib. The CDR3 sequence: CSVGPGLNEQFF. CDR3 sequence (DNA): TGCAGCGTGGGTCCGGGGTTAAATGAGCAGTTCTTC.